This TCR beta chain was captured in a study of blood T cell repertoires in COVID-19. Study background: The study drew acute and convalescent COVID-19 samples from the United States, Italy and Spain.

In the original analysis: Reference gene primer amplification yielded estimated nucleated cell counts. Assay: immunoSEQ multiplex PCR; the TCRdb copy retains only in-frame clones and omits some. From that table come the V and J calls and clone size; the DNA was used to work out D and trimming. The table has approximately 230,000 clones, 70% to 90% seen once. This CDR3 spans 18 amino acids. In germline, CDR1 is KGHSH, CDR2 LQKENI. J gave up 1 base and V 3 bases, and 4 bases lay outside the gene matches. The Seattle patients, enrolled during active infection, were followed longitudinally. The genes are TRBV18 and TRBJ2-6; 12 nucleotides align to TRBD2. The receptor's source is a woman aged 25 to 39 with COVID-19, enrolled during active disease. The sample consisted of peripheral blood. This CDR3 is CASSPGLAGKSGANVLTF. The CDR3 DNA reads TGTGCCAGCTCACCCGGACTAGCGGGAAAGTCTGGGGCCAACGTCCTGACTTTC.